Following are 14 T cell receptor beta chains from one sample sequenced in a study of blood T cell repertoires in COVID-19. Produced via immunoSEQ multiplex PCR; TCRdb's table is partial and in-frame only. Of roughly 120,000 clones in the sample, 75% to 90% were seen once. What was sequenced was peripheral blood. Every receptor here comes from a man aged 65 to 79 with acute or convalescent COVID-19.

The chain has TRBV18 and TRBJ1-4, with TRBD1 identical over 8 bases. Germline V CDR1 and CDR2: KGHSH, LQKENI. This CDR3 comprises 15 residues. Germline trimming cut 2 bases from V and 8 bases from J; bases unmatched to any gene: 7. Here the CDR3 reads CASSPDRGVREKLFF. CDR3 in DNA: TGTGCCAGCTCACCAGACAGGGGAGTAAGAGAAAAACTGTTTTTT.

V usage is TRBV12-3 or TRBV12-4 and J usage is TRBJ1-5; 9 bases fit TRBD1. The CDR3 totals 13 residues. J gave up 6 bases and V 3 bases, and 0 bases lay outside the gene matches. The chain's CDR3 is CASSLDRGQPQHF. Written as DNA, the CDR3 is TGTGCCAGCAGTTTGGACAGGGGTCAGCCCCAGCATTTT.

V and J are TRBV9 and TRBJ2-3, with D perhaps matching TRBD1 (5 bases). CDR1 is SGDLS and CDR2 is YYNGEE in the germline V gene. The CDR3 sequence is 14 residues long. With 1 base removed from V and 3 bases from J, the gap between germline ends came to 9 bases. The CDR3 protein is CASSVQGTTDTQYF. The CDR3 DNA reads as TGTGCCAGCAGCGTACAGGGCACGACAGATACGCAGTATTTT.

This clone was recorded once. The chain couples TRBV7-6 to TRBJ2-7, with a possible D match to TRBD2 (5 bases). Trimming took off 3 bases at V and 7 bases at J, with 10 bases between the two ends. From germline, CDR1 is SGHVS and CDR2 FNYEAQ. The CDR3 loop spans 12 amino acids. CDR3 coding DNA: TGTGCCAGCAGCTTCCTCACGGGAGAGCAGTACTTC. Its translation is CASSFLTGEQYF.

The chain uses TRBV2 and TRBJ2-5, with TRBD2 as a possible D gene (6 bases). V gave up 2 bases and J gave up 7 bases, with 8 bases separating them. The CDR3 loop spans 12 amino acids. The germline V gene encodes CDR1 SNHLY and CDR2 FYNNEI. CDR3 coding DNA: TGTGCCAGCAGTGAATGGCGGGGGACCCAGTACTTC. Protein sequence: CASSEWRGTQYF.

The chain joins TRBV5-1 to TRBJ2-7; 9 positions match TRBD1. Germline trimming cut 3 bases from V and 6 bases from J; bases unmatched to any gene: 7. Germline values: CDR1 SGHRS, CDR2 YFSETQ. This CDR3 region has 14 residues. CDR3 nucleotide sequence: TGCGCCAGCAGCTCCCGGGACAGGGAGCGCGAGCAGTACTTC. As protein: CASSSRDREREQYF.

The chain combines TRBV4-1 with TRBJ2-6, with 11 bases that match TRBD1. The CDR3 is 18 amino acids. Losses at the gene ends were 0 bases for V and 0 bases for J; bases not matched to a gene: 1. CDR1 and CDR2 (germline): MGHRA, YSYEKL. The CDR3 DNA follows: TGCGCCAGCAGCCAAGAAGGACAGGGGGCCTCTGGGGCCAACGTCCTGACTTTC. Amino acid sequence: CASSQEGQGASGANVLTF.

The chain employs TRBV14 and TRBJ2-2; perhaps TRBD1 as D (5 bases). Germline V gives CDR1 SGHDN, CDR2 FVKESK. This CDR3 comprises 13 residues. With 6 bases removed from V and 6 bases from J, the gap between germline ends came to 11 bases. The CDR3 sequence is CASRGASAGELFF. CDR3 DNA sequence: TGTGCCAGCAGAGGGGCGAGCGCCGGGGAGCTGTTTTTT. Supplemented by reference TRBV14 and TRBJ2-2, the full variable domain reads EAGVTQFPSHSVIEKGQTVTLRCDPISGHDNLYWYRRVMGKEIKFLLHFVKESKQDESGMPNNRFLAERTGGTYSTLKVQPAELEDSGVYFCASRGASAGELFFGEGSRLTVL.

The rearrangement uses TRBV7-9 and TRBJ1-3; no reliable D call. Trimming cost V 1 base and J 0 bases, with 10 bases left between them. Germline V CDR1 and CDR2: SEHNR, FQNEAQ (reference sequence). This CDR3 region has 16 residues. This chain's CDR3 is CASSLGAPSSGNTIYF. CDR3 DNA sequence: TGTGCCAGCAGCTTAGGGGCACCCAGCTCTGGAAACACCATATATTTT.

This clone was picked up a small number of times. The genes are TRBV2 and TRBJ1-6, with TRBD1 as a possible D gene (5 bases). Deletions cut 7 bases from V and 1 base from J, with 11 bases between. From germline, CDR1 is SNHLY and CDR2 FYNNEI. The CDR3 spans 15 residues. The CDR3 DNA is TGTGCCAGCATATTGGAGGGGTCCTATAATTCACCCCTCCACTTT. Translating it yields CASILEGSYNSPLHF.

The chain uses TRBV5-5 and TRBJ1-2; no clear D. V was cut by 0 bases and J by 3 bases, with 12 bases left in between. The CDR3 covers 15 residues. Germline V CDR1 and CDR2: SGHKS, YYEKEE (reference sequence). The DNA of the CDR3 is TGTGCCAGCAGCTTGGTCCCGCCGGACTACTATGGCTACACCTTC. This gives the protein CASSLVPPDYYGYTF.

This clone was counted a few times. The genes are TRBV19 and TRBJ1-5; 8 nucleotides agree with TRBD1. With 7 bases clipped from V and 6 bases from J, the junction kept 14 bases outside the gene matches. CDR1 is LNHDA and CDR2 is SQIVND in the germline V gene (reference sequence). The CDR3 consists of 16 residues. This CDR3 is CASTPQGAPKGQPQHF. Written as DNA, the CDR3 is TGTGCCAGTACCCCTCAGGGGGCCCCAAAAGGTCAGCCCCAGCATTTT.

V usage is TRBV11-2 and J usage is TRBJ2-5; 8 bases agree with TRBD1. Per germline, CDR1 SGHAT and CDR2 FQNNGV. V was clipped by 5 bases and J by 3 bases; unmatched bases: 2. This CDR3 is built from 13 residues. The DNA of the CDR3 is TGTGCCAGCAGCGAGGGACAGGAAGAGACCCAGTACTTC. It codes for CASSEGQEETQYF.

Written as DNA, the CDR3 is TGCGCCAGCAGCCTGGGACAGGGGCAAGGCACTGAAGCTTTCTTT. Translation gives CASSLGQGQGTEAFF. The chain combines TRBV5-1 with TRBJ1-1; TRBD1 agrees at 10 bases. From germline, CDR1 is SGHRS and CDR2 YFSETQ. Trimming at V came to 4 bases and at J to 4 bases, leaving 7 bases not matched to a gene. The CDR3 runs 15 residues.